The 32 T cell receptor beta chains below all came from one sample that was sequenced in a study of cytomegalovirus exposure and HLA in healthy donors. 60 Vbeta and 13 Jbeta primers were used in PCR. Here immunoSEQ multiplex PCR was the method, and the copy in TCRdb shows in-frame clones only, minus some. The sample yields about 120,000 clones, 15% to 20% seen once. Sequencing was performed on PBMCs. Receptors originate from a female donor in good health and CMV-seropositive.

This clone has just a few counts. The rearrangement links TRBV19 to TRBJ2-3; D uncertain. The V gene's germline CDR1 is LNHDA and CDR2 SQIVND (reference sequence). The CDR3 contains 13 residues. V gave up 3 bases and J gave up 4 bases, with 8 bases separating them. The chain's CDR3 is CASSMSSPDTQYF. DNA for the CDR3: TGTGCCAGTAGTATGTCCTCCCCAGATACGCAGTATTTT.

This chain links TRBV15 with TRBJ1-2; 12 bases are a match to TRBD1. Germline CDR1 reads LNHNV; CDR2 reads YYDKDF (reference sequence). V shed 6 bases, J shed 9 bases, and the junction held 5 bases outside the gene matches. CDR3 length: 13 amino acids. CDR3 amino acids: CATSYGTGGSYTF. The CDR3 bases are TGTGCCACCAGTTATGGGACAGGGGGCAGCTACACCTTC.

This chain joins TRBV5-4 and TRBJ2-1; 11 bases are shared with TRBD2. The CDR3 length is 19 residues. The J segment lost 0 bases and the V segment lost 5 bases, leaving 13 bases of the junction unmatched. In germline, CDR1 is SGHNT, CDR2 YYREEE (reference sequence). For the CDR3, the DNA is TGTGCCAGCAGTCGACCGGGACTAGCGGAGACCGTCTCCTACAATGAGCAGTTCTTC. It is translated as CASSRPGLAETVSYNEQFF.

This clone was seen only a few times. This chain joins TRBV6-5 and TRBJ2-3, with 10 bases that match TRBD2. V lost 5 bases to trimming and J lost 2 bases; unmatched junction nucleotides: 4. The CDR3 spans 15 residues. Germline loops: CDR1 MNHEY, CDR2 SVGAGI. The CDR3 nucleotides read TGTGCCAGCAGTCGGACTAGCGGATACACAGATACGCAGTATTTT. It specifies CASSRTSGYTDTQYF.

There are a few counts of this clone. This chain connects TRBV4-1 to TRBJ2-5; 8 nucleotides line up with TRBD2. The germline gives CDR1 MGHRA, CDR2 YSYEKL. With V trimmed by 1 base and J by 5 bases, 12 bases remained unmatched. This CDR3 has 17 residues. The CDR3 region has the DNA TGCGCCAGCAGCCAAGTTCCCCTTCCGGGGGGGGGTGAGACCCAGTACTTC. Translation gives CASSQVPLPGGGETQYF.

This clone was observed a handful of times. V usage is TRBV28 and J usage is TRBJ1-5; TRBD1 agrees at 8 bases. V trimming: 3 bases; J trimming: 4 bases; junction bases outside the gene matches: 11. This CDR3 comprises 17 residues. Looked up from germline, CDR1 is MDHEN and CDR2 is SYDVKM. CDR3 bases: TGTGCCAGCAGTTTTGGTAATTTTAGACAGGGGAATCAGCCCCAGCATTTT. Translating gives CASSFGNFRQGNQPQHF.

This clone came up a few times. The CDR3 DNA follows: TGTGCCAGCAGCTTGTTGGAGGGCAGGGCCTCTGAAGCTTTCTTT. Encoded protein: CASSLLEGRASEAFF. The chain joins TRBV5-4 to TRBJ1-1; D possibly corresponds to TRBD1 (5 bases). Germline V gene sequence: CDR1 SGHNT, CDR2 YYREEE (reference sequence). Trimming removed 1 base at V and 6 bases at J, with 16 bases between. This CDR3 is 15 amino acids long. Drawing the rest from reference TRBV5-4 and TRBJ1-1, the complete variable domain is ETGVTQSPTHLIKTRGQQVTLRCSSQSGHNTVSWYQQALGQGPQFIFQYYREEENGRGNFPPRFSGLQFPNYSSELNVNALELDDSALYLCASSLLEGRASEAFFGQGTRLTVV.

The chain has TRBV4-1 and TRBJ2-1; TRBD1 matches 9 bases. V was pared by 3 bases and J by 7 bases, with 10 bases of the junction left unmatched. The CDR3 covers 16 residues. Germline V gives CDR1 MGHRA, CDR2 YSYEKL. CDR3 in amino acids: CASSHPVGTGRNEQFF. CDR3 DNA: TGCGCCAGCAGCCACCCGGTAGGGACAGGGCGGAATGAGCAGTTCTTC.

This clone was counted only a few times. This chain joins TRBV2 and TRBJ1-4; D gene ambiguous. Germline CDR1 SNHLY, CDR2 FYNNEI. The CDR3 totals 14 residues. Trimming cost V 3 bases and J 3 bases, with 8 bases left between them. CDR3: CASSDLYPNEKLFF. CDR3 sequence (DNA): TGTGCCAGCAGTGACCTCTACCCTAATGAAAAACTGTTTTTT.

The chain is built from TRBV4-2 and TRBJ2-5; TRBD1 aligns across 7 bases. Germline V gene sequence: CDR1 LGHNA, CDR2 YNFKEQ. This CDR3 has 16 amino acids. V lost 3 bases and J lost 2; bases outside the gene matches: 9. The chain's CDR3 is CASSQGDRAKQETQYF. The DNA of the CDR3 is TGTGCCAGCAGCCAGGGTGACAGGGCTAAACAAGAGACCCAGTACTTC.

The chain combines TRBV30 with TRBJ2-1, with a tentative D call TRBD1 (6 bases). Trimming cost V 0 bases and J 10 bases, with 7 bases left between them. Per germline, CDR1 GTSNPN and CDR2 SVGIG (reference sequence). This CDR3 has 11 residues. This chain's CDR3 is CAWSVQGEQFF. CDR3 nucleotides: TGTGCCTGGAGTGTACAGGGCGAGCAGTTCTTC.

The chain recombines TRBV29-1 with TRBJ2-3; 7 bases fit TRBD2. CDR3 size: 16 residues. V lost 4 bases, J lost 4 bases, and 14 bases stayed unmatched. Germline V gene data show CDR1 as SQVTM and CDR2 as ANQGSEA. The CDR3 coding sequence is TGCAGCGTTGGTAGCGGGCCCCGTGTTGGGTCAGATACGCAGTATTTT. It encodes CSVGSGPRVGSDTQYF.

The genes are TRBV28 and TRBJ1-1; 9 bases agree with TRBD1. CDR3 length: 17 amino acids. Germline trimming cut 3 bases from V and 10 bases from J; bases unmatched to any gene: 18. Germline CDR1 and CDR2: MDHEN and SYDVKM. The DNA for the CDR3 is TGTGCCAGCAGTTTTAAGCGGATTGGACAGGGGCTAAGCAGAGCTTTCTTT. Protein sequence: CASSFKRIGQGLSRAFF.

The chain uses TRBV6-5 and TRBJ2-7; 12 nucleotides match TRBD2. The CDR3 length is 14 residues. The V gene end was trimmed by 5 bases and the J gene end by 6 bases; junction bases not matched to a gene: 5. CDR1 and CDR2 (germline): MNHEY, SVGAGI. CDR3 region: CASSRLAGVSEQYF. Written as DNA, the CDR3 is TGTGCCAGCAGTAGACTAGCGGGAGTTTCCGAGCAGTACTTC.

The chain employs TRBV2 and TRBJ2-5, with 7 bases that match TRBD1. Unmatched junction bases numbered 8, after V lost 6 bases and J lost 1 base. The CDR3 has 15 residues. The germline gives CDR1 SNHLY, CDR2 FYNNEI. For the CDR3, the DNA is TGTGCCAGCAGCGCGACAGGGAGTCCCCAAGAGACCCAGTACTTC. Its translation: CASSATGSPQETQYF.

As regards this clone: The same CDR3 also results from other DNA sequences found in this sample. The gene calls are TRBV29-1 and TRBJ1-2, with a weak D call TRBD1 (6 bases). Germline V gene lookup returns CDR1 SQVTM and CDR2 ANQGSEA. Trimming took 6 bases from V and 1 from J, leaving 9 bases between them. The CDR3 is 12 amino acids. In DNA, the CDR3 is TGCAGCGTAGAGGACAGTAACTATGGCTACACCTTC. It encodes CSVEDSNYGYTF.

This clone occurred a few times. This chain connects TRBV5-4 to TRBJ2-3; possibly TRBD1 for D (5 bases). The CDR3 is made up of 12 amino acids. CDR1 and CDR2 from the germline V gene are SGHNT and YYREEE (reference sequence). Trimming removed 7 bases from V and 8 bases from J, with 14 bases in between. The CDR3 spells CASEGAPGTQYF. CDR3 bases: TGTGCCAGCGAAGGGGCGCCGGGTACGCAGTATTTT.

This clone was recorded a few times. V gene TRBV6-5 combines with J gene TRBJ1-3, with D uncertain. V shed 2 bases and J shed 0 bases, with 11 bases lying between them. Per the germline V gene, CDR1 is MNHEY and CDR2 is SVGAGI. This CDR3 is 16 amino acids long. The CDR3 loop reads CASSYTLPGSGNTIYF. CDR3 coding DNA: TGTGCCAGCAGTTACACCCTCCCAGGCTCTGGAAACACCATATATTTT.

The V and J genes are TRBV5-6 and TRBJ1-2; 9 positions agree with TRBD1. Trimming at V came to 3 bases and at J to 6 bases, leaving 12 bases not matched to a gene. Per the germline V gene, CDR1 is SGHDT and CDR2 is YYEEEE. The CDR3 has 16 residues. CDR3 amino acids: CASSSRDRARTNGYTF. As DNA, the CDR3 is TGTGCCAGCAGCTCCCGGGACAGGGCTAGGACAAATGGCTACACCTTC.

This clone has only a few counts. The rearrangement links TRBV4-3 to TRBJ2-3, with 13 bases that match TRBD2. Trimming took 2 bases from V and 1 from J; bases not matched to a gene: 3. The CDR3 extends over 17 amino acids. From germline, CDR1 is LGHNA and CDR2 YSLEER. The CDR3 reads CASSQTGLAGGTDTQYF. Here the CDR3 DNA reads TGCGCCAGCAGCCAAACCGGACTAGCGGGAGGCACAGATACGCAGTATTTT.

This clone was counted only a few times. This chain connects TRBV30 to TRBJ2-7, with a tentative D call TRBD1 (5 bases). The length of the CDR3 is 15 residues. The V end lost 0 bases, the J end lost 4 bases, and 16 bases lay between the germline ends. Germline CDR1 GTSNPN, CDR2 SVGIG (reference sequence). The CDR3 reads CAWSVGRVISYEQYF. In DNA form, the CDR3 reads TGTGCCTGGAGTGTGGGCAGGGTGATATCGTACGAGCAGTACTTC.

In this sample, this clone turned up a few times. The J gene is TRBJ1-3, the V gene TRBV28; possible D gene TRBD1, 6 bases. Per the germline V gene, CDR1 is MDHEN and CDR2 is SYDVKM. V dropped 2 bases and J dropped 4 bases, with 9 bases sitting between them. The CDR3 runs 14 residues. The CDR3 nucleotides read TGTGCCAGCAGTTTAGCAGGGGCCGGAAACACCATATATTTT. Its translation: CASSLAGAGNTIYF.

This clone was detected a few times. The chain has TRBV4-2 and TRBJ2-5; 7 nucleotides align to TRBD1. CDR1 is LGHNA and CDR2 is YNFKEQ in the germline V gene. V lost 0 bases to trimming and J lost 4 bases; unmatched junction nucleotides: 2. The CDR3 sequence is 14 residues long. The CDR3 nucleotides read TGTGCCAGCAGCCAAGAATACAGGGGAGAGACCCAGTACTTC. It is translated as CASSQEYRGETQYF.

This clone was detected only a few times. The CDR3 nucleotides read TGTGCCTGCAGTAGGAGTAGCAATCAGCCCCAGCATTTT. Translating it yields CACSRSSNQPQHF. The chain is built from TRBV30 and TRBJ1-5; D gene unclear. CDR3 length: 13 residues. The V and J ends lost 6 bases and 0 bases respectively, with 9 bases between them. CDR1 and CDR2 from the germline V gene are GTSNPN and SVGIG (reference sequence).

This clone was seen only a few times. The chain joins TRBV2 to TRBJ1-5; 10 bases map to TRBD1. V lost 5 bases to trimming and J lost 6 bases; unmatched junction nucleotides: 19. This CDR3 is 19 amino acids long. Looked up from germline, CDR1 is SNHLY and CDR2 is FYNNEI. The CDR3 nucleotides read TGTGCCAGCAGTCCCTTCCCGGGACAGGGGAAACGGTTCAGTCAGCCCCAGCATTTT. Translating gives CASSPFPGQGKRFSQPQHF.

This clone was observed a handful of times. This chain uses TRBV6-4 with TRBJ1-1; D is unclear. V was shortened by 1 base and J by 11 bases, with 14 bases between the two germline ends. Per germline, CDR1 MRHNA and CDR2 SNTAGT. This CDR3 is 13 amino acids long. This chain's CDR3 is CASSDWTGGVAFF. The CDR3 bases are TGTGCCAGCAGTGACTGGACTGGCGGTGTGGCTTTCTTT.

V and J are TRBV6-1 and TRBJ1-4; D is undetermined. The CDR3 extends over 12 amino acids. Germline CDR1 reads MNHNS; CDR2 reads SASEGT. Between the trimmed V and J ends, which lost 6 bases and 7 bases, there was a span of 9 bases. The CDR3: CASRRLGEKLFF. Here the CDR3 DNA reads TGTGCCAGCAGGCGCCTTGGTGAAAAACTGTTTTTT.

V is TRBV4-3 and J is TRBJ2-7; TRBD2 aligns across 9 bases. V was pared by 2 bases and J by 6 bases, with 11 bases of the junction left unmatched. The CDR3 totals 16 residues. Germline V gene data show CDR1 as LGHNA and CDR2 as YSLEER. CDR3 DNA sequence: TGCGCCAGCAGCCAAACATGGGGCGGGAGGGCCGGCGAGCAGTACTTC. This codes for CASSQTWGGRAGEQYF.

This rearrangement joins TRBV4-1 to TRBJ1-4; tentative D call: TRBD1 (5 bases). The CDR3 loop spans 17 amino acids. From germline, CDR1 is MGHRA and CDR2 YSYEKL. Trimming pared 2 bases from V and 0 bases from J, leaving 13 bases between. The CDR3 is CASSQSGLRATNEKLFF. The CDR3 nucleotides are TGCGCCAGCAGCCAATCTGGGCTCAGGGCAACTAATGAAAAACTGTTTTTT.

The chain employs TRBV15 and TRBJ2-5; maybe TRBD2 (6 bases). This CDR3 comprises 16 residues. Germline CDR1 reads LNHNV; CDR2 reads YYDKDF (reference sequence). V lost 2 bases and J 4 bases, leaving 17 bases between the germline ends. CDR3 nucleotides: TGTGCCACCAGCAGACCCGGGGCGGGGAGAGGAGAGACCCAGTACTTC. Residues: CATSRPGAGRGETQYF.

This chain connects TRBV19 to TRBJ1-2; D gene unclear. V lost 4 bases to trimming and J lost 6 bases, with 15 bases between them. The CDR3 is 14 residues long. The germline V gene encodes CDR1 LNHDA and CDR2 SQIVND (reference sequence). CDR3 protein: CASSTREGVNGYTF. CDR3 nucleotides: TGTGCCAGTAGTACTAGGGAGGGAGTTAATGGCTACACCTTC.

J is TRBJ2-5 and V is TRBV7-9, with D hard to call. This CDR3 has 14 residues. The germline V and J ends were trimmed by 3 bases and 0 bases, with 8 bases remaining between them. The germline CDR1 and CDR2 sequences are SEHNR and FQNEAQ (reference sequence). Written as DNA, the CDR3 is TGTGCCAGCAGCTTTATGAGTGACCAAGAGACCCAGTACTTC. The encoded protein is CASSFMSDQETQYF.